Following are 15 T cell receptor beta chains from one sample sequenced in a study of a mutant IDH1 vaccine in newly diagnosed glioma (dated by TCRdb to about 2021). Libraries were prepared through the immunoSEQ multiplex PCR assay. This is the immuneACCESS table as TCRdb keeps it, with only in-frame sequences that have V and J called. A part of the clones is gone; compared with another copy, unresolved V genes explain less than half, and the rest is unexplained. The sample yields roughly 110,000 clones; 90% were counted once. 0.61% of the sample is in the top ten clones. No antigen is known for these receptors. Taken with the paper, the label for time point translates to: week 11, during vaccination. Each vaccine dose, consisting of 300 ug of a 20-mer mutant IDH1 peptide in Montanide, was administered subcutaneously with topical imiquimod. This specimen consisted of PBMCs, obtained from a glioma patient whose treatment included an IDH1 peptide vaccine. Receptors were obtained from a woman between 50 and 59 years old with glioma.

This sequence joins TRBV5-1 and TRBJ2-1, with a possible D match to TRBD2 (6 bases). The V end lost 6 bases, the J end lost 5 bases, and 15 bases lay between the germline ends. Per the germline V gene, CDR1 is SGHRS and CDR2 is YFSETQ. The CDR3 is 14 residues long. The CDR3 bases are TGCGCCAGCACTCGGGGAGGCGGGAACAATGAGCAGTTCTTC. Translated: CASTRGGGNNEQFF.

The chain has TRBV5-3 and TRBJ2-3; 9 nucleotides align to TRBD2. TRBV5-3 is reported as an ORF; its role is uncertain. V shed 3 bases and J 0 bases; nucleotides not matched to a gene: 14. There are 19 residues in the CDR3. The CDR3 DNA reads as TGTGCCAGAAGCTCCCCGGAAGCGACTAGCGGAGCTAGCACAGATACGCAGTATTTT. It codes for CARSSPEATSGASTDTQYF.

This rearrangement joins TRBV7-9 to TRBJ2-7, with 8 bases fitting TRBD2. The CDR3 spans 15 residues. J lost 4 bases, V lost 5 bases, and 10 bases had no gene match. The germline V gene encodes CDR1 SEHNR and CDR2 FQNEAQ (reference sequence). The CDR3 DNA reads TGTGCCAGCAGCCCTCCCTCAGCGGGAGAGTACGAGCAGTACTTC. Its protein product is CASSPPSAGEYEQYF. The variable domain in full, completed from reference TRBV7-9 and TRBJ2-7, reads DTGVSQNPRHKITKRGQNVTFRCDPISEHNRLYWYRQTLGQGPEFLTYFQNEAQLEKSRLLSDRFSAERPKGSFSTLEIQRTEQGDSAMYLCASSPPSAGEYEQYFGPGTRLTVT.

The CDR3 here is CASSSGRGGYGYTF. CDR3 in DNA: TGTGCCAGCAGTTCCGGACGGGGAGGCTATGGCTACACCTTC. The chain combines TRBV27 with TRBJ1-2; D not certain. This CDR3 has 14 amino acids. From germline, CDR1 is MNHEY and CDR2 SMNVEV (reference sequence). The germline V and J ends were trimmed by 4 bases and 4 bases, with 13 bases remaining between them.

This chain joins TRBV27 and TRBJ2-5, with D possibly matching TRBD2 (7 bases). The end of the DNA aligns better with TRBJ2-7, so the J call may be wrong. Germline V gene sequence: CDR1 MNHEY, CDR2 SMNVEV (reference sequence). CDR3 size: 14 residues. CDR3: CASSDRGATYEQYF. CDR3 bases: TGTGCCAGCAGTGATCGGGGGGCAACCTACGAGCAGTACTTC.

As DNA, the CDR3 is TGTGCCAGCAGTTGGCAGGGGACCGGTGGCTACACCTTC. Amino acid sequence: CASSWQGTGGYTF. The chain combines TRBV28 with TRBJ1-2; D possibly corresponds to TRBD1 (6 bases). The CDR3 loop spans 13 amino acids. V lost 4 bases and J lost 7, with 13 bases in between. Germline values: CDR1 MDHEN, CDR2 SYDVKM.

This chain joins TRBV27 and TRBJ2-5; the match to TRBD1 covers 7 bases. The CDR3 runs 15 residues. The V gene end was trimmed by 6 bases and the J gene end by 4 bases; junction bases not matched to a gene: 11. In germline, CDR1 is MNHEY, CDR2 SMNVEV (reference sequence). CDR3 residues: CASSFWGQRGETQYF. The CDR3 region has the DNA TGTGCCAGCAGCTTCTGGGGACAGAGGGGAGAGACCCAGTACTTC.

For this clone: One end of the junction varies from germline; a read error may be responsible. The J gene is TRBJ2-5, the V gene TRBV5-1; D is unresolved. The DNA matches TRBJ2-7 better at its end, which makes the J call doubtful. This CDR3 is 14 amino acids long. CDR1 is SGHRS and CDR2 is YFSETQ in the germline V gene. CDR3 amino acids: CASSFAGSSNEQYF. The CDR3 DNA follows: TGCGCCAGCAGCTTTGCTGGAAGCTCCAACGAGCAGTACTTC.

The V call is TRBV30, the J call TRBJ1-4; 9 bases map to TRBD1. The CDR3 runs 13 residues. The ends lost 7 bases at V and 7 bases at J; junction bases unmatched: 7. The germline gives CDR1 GTSNPN, CDR2 SVGIG (reference sequence). The chain's CDR3 is CASEDRGGEKLFF. The CDR3 region has the DNA TGTGCCTCCGAGGACAGGGGAGGTGAAAAACTGTTTTTT. The complete variable domain, with remaining parts taken from reference TRBV30 and TRBJ1-4, reads SQTIHQWPATLVQPVGSPLSLECTVEGTSNPNLYWYRQAAGRGLQLLFYSVGIGQISSEVPQNLSASRPQDRQFILSSKKLLLSDSGFYLCASEDRGGEKLFFGSGTQLSVL.

The V gene is TRBV9, the J gene TRBJ2-1, with 15 bases matching TRBD2. Trimming cost V 2 bases and J 8 bases; bases outside gene matches: 2. CDR3 size: 15 residues. The V gene's germline CDR1 is SGDLS and CDR2 YYNGEE. CDR3 nucleotides: TGTGCCAGCAGCGTCGGGACTAGCGGGAGGTATGAGCAGTTCTTC. Residues: CASSVGTSGRYEQFF.

CDR3 amino acids: CASSTTRLNEQFF. The CDR3 bases are TGTGCCAGCAGCACGACCCGTCTCAATGAGCAGTTCTTC. The V and J genes are TRBV9 and TRBJ2-1; D unresolved. V shed 4 bases and J shed 6 bases, with 11 bases lying between them. CDR1 and CDR2 from the germline V gene are SGDLS and YYNGEE. The CDR3 runs 13 residues.

This chain connects TRBV27 to TRBJ2-1, with 9 bases lining up with TRBD2. There are 16 residues in the CDR3. V dropped 5 bases and J dropped 4; count of bases not matched to a gene: 9. The germline gives CDR1 MNHEY, CDR2 SMNVEV (reference sequence). CDR3 protein: CASSRIAGVRYNEQFF. The CDR3 nucleotides read TGTGCCAGCAGTCGAATAGCGGGAGTGCGTTACAATGAGCAGTTCTTC.

The chain employs TRBV30 and TRBJ1-3, with 7 nucleotides matching TRBD1. CDR1 is GTSNPN and CDR2 is SVGIG in the germline V gene (reference sequence). J lost 3 bases, V lost 0 bases, and 2 bases had no gene match. The CDR3 has 14 residues. CDR3 nucleotide sequence: TGTGCCTGGAGTGTGGGACAGCGTGGAAACACCATATATTTT. Its protein is CAWSVGQRGNTIYF.

This rearrangement joins TRBV13 to TRBJ1-2; 9 positions agree with TRBD1. The V gene's germline CDR1 is PRHDT and CDR2 FYEKMQ (reference sequence). The CDR3 has 18 residues. V trimming: 1 base; J trimming: 8 bases; junction bases outside the gene matches: 17. The CDR3 bases are TGTGCCAGCAGCTTAGACTCAGGGGGACAGGGAGTACCTAGGGGCTACACCTTC. As protein: CASSLDSGGQGVPRGYTF.

This chain uses TRBV30 with TRBJ1-1, with D possibly being TRBD1 (5 bases). With 3 bases removed from V and 0 bases from J, the gap between germline ends came to 8 bases. CDR3 length equals 13 residues. Germline V gene sequence: CDR1 GTSNPN, CDR2 SVGIG (reference sequence). CDR3 nucleotide sequence: TGTGCCTGGAGCCGACAGATGAACACTGAAGCTTTCTTT. It is translated as CAWSRQMNTEAFF. The full variable domain, completed using reference TRBV30 and TRBJ1-1, is SQTIHQWPATLVQPVGSPLSLECTVEGTSNPNLYWYRQAAGRGLQLLFYSVGIGQISSEVPQNLSASRPQDRQFILSSKKLLLSDSGFYLCAWSRQMNTEAFFGQGTRLTVV.